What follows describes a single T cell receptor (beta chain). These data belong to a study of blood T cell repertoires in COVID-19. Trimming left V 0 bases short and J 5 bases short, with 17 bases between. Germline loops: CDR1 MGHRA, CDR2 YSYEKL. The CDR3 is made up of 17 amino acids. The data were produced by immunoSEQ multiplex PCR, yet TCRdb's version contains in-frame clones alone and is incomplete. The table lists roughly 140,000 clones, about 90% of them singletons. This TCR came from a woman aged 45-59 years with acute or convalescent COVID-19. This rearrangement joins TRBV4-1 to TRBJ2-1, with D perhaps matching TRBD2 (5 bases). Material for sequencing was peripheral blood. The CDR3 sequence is CASSQDGGGLADNEQFF. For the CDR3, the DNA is TGCGCCAGCAGCCAAGATGGAGGAGGACTGGCCGACAATGAGCAGTTCTTC.